Following are 18 T cell receptor beta chains from one sample sequenced in a study of cytomegalovirus exposure and HLA in healthy donors. The PCR contained 60 Vbeta and 13 Jbeta primers. This table comes from immunoSEQ multiplex PCR, and its TCRdb copy is limited to in-frame clones, with some not included. Of about 43,000 clones in the sample, around 62% are singletons; the top ten hold approximately 8.4%. The sequenced sample was PBMCs. These receptors were collected from a human donor in good health.

Worth noting for this clone: The sample holds other DNA sequences that translate to the same CDR3. J is TRBJ2-7 and V is TRBV7-9; D unclear. Germline loops: CDR1 SEHNR, CDR2 FQNEAQ (reference sequence). V dropped 5 bases and J dropped 0 bases, with 11 bases sitting between them. The CDR3 is 14 amino acids. The CDR3 spells CASSLRESSYEQYF. The CDR3 nucleotides are TGTGCCAGCAGCCTTAGAGAGAGCTCCTACGAGCAGTACTTC.

V and J are TRBV18 and TRBJ2-2; D perhaps matches TRBD2 (5 bases). This CDR3 is 15 amino acids long. V was pared by 3 bases and J by 4 bases, with 12 bases between. Per germline, CDR1 KGHSH and CDR2 LQKENI. CDR3 region: CASSPFPAATGELFF. CDR3 DNA sequence: TGTGCCAGCTCACCGTTTCCAGCGGCCACCGGGGAGCTGTTTTTT.

Comment on this clone: Distinct nucleotide sequences in the sample also encode this CDR3. V gene TRBV5-1 combines with J gene TRBJ2-1; 8 bases match TRBD1. With V trimmed by 4 bases and J by 3 bases, 3 bases remained unmatched. CDR1 and CDR2 from the germline V gene are SGHRS and YFSETQ. The CDR3 sequence is 14 residues long. The CDR3 loop reads CASSLDRGYNEQFF. CDR3 sequence (DNA): TGCGCCAGCAGCCTCGACAGGGGCTACAATGAGCAGTTCTTC.

The chain has TRBV7-9 and TRBJ2-3; D is possibly TRBD1 (5 bases). Trimming shortened V by 5 bases and J by 1 base, and 10 bases separated the two germline ends. This CDR3 has 14 amino acids. The V gene's germline CDR1 is SEHNR and CDR2 FQNEAQ (reference sequence). CDR3 bases: TGTGCCAGCAGCCTCGACAGAGGCACAGATACGCAGTATTTT. It codes for CASSLDRGTDTQYF.

V and J are TRBV7-9 and TRBJ2-5; TRBD2 aligns across 11 bases. V lost 3 bases and J lost 2; bases outside the gene matches: 5. Looked up from germline, CDR1 is SEHNR and CDR2 is FQNEAQ (reference sequence). The CDR3 length is 16 residues. CDR3 nucleotide sequence: TGTGCCAGCAGCTTGCTAGCGGGGGGTGTACAAGAGACCCAGTACTTC. Residues: CASSLLAGGVQETQYF.

The chain carries TRBV5-1 and TRBJ2-6; TRBD1 agrees at 10 bases. The V segment lost 1 base and the J segment 0 bases; nucleotides outside the gene matches: 7. The germline V gene encodes CDR1 SGHRS and CDR2 YFSETQ. The CDR3 extends over 19 amino acids. This chain's CDR3 is CASSLLGTGDASGANVLTF. CDR3 nucleotide sequence: TGCGCCAGCAGCTTGTTGGGGACAGGGGACGCCTCTGGGGCCAACGTCCTGACTTTC.

This chain links TRBV10-2 with TRBJ2-1, with no clear D. V was trimmed by 7 bases and J by 4 bases, leaving 11 bases between them. The CDR3 has 13 residues. Germline CDR1 WSHSY, CDR2 SAAADI. CDR3 protein: CASTIDNYNEQFF. DNA of the CDR3: TGCGCCAGCACTATTGACAATTACAATGAGCAGTTCTTC.

The chain recombines TRBV4-3 with TRBJ1-2, with D tentatively TRBD1 (5 bases). The CDR3 runs 16 residues. Germline-derived CDR1 and CDR2 are LGHNA and YSLEER. V was trimmed by 0 bases and J by 3 bases, leaving 14 bases between them. CDR3 DNA: TGCGCCAGCAGCCAAGATGTAGGGACTGATGACTATGGCTACACCTTC. Encoded protein: CASSQDVGTDDYGYTF.

The chain combines TRBV23-1 with TRBJ2-2; TRBD1 agrees at 7 bases. TRBV23-1 is an ORF, and what it does is uncertain. CDR3 size: 14 residues. V lost 8 bases, J lost 6 bases, and 9 bases stayed unmatched. The CDR3 protein is CASPSDRVPGELFF. The CDR3 DNA is TGCGCCAGCCCATCCGACAGGGTTCCCGGGGAGCTGTTTTTT.

The chain links TRBV4-3 to TRBJ2-3; 11 nucleotides align to TRBD2. Unmatched junction bases numbered 6, after V lost 1 base and J lost 6 bases. The CDR3 has 16 amino acids. Per germline, CDR1 LGHNA and CDR2 YSLEER. CDR3 residues: CASSQGTSGRGDTQYF. In DNA, the CDR3 is TGCGCCAGCAGCCAAGGGACTAGCGGGCGAGGGGATACGCAGTATTTT.

The chain is built from TRBV11-2 and TRBJ2-7, with 9 bases identical to TRBD1. The CDR3 consists of 12 residues. The germline gives CDR1 SGHAT, CDR2 FQNNGV. Trimming removed 6 bases from V and 13 bases from J; junction bases left unmatched: 10. The DNA for the CDR3 is TGTGCCAGCAGTCCTAACCGGGACAGGGCTTACTTC. Its protein is CASSPNRDRAYF. Full variable domain (remainder filled in from reference TRBV11-2 and TRBJ2-7): EAGVAQSPRYKIIEKRQSVAFWCNPISGHATLYWYQQILGQGPKLLIQFQNNGVVDDSQLPKDRFSAERLKGVDSTLKIQPAKLEDSAVYLCASSPNRDRAYFGPGTRLTVT.

The chain employs TRBV5-4 and TRBJ2-7; weak D call: TRBD1 (5 bases). Germline CDR1 and CDR2: SGHNT and YYREEE (reference sequence). Trimming left V 1 base short and J 0 bases short, with 14 bases between. This CDR3 has 16 residues. CDR3 DNA: TGTGCCAGCAGCTTGTCTGCGACAGTGAGCTCCTACGAGCAGTACTTC. It yields the protein CASSLSATVSSYEQYF.

Note on this clone: At the DNA level, this CDR3 is encoded by other sequences in the same sample as well. This rearrangement joins TRBV10-3 to TRBJ1-1; the D gene is possibly TRBD1 (5 bases). This CDR3 is built from 15 residues. Germline values: CDR1 ENHRY, CDR2 SYGVKD. Deletions cut 6 bases from V and 1 base from J, with 15 bases between. In nucleotides, the CDR3 is TGTGCCATCAGGACCGTAGCGGGGGGGAACACTGAAGCTTTCTTT. Protein product: CAIRTVAGGNTEAFF.

The chain combines TRBV14 with TRBJ2-1, with a possible D match to TRBD2 (5 bases). Germline CDR1 is SGHDN and CDR2 is FVKESK. V was pared by 2 bases and J by 9 bases, with 11 bases between. The CDR3 is 13 residues long. The CDR3 DNA is TGTGCCAGCAGCCAAAGAGTAGCGACTGAGCAGTTCTTC. Translated, it gives CASSQRVATEQFF.

This chain links TRBV9 with TRBJ1-6; D gene ambiguous. The germline V and J ends were trimmed by 0 bases and 11 bases, with 15 bases remaining between them. The germline CDR1 and CDR2 sequences are SGDLS and YYNGEE. There are 15 residues in the CDR3. CDR3 in DNA: TGTGCCAGCAGCGTAGGAACGAATCCTTTAGCACCCCTCCACTTT. This encodes CASSVGTNPLAPLHF.

V gene TRBV5-4 combines with J gene TRBJ2-2; a possible D gene is TRBD2 (5 bases). In germline, CDR1 is SGHNT, CDR2 YYREEE (reference sequence). Trimming removed 4 bases at V and 3 bases at J, with 13 bases between. The CDR3 length is 15 residues. In DNA form, the CDR3 reads TGTGCCAGCAGCCCGGCCAGGACTTACACCGGGGAGCTGTTTTTT. Its translation: CASSPARTYTGELFF.

This clone has more than one count but fewer than ten. V and J are TRBV18 and TRBJ2-5; 7 bases align to TRBD1. Trimming took 2 bases from V and 5 from J; bases not matched to a gene: 5. This CDR3 is built from 14 residues. Germline lookup yields CDR1 KGHSH and CDR2 LQKENI. For the CDR3, the DNA is TGTGCCAGCTCACCAAGACAGGGTAGGGAGACCCAGTACTTC. It codes for CASSPRQGRETQYF.

J is TRBJ2-1 and V is TRBV30, with D perhaps matching TRBD1 (6 bases). Germline CDR1 reads GTSNPN; CDR2 reads SVGIG (reference sequence). The CDR3 has 13 residues. Trimming pared 3 bases from V and 10 bases from J, leaving 16 bases between. CDR3 sequence reads: CAWRKPGQGEQFF. CDR3 in DNA: TGTGCCTGGAGGAAACCGGGACAAGGGGAGCAGTTCTTC.